This T cell receptor beta chain was recorded in a study of response to subunit inactivated influenza vaccine. TCRdb re-derived calls from the RT-PCR reads in MiXCR, one entry per CDR3 protein. This table has roughly 500,000 distinct CDR3 sequences, more than 15% appearing once. This clonotype has only a few counts. The germline V and J ends were trimmed by 3 bases and 5 bases, with 14 bases remaining between them. There are 15 residues in the CDR3. The TCR comes from a man aged 50 to 69 who received an inactivated influenza vaccine. This chain uses TRBV12-3 or TRBV12-4 with TRBJ1-5; no firm D call. The sample here was CD4+ T cells sorted from PBMCs, taken less than 30 months after vaccination. In DNA form, the CDR3 reads TGTGCCAGCAGTTTTGGCAGCAGCATACATCAGCCCCAGCATTTT. This translates into CASSFGSSIHQPQHF.